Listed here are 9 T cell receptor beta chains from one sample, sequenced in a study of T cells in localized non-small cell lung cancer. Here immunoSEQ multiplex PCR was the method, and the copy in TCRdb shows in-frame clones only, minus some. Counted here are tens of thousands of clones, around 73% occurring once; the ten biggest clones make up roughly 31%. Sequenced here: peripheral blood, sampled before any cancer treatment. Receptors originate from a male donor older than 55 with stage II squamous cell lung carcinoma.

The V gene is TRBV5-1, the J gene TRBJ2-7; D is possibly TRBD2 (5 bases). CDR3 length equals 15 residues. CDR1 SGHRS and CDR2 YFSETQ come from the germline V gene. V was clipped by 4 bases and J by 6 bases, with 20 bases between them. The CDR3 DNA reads TGCGCCAGCAGCAATCAGGTGAGCGGTACTAGCGAGCAGTACTTC. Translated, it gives CASSNQVSGTSEQYF.

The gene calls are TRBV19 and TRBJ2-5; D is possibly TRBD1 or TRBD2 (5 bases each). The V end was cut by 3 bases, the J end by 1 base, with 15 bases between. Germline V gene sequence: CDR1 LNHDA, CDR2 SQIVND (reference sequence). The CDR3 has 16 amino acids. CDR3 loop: CASSMGVGLFQETQYF. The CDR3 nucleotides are TGTGCCAGTAGTATGGGGGTCGGCCTGTTCCAAGAGACCCAGTACTTC.

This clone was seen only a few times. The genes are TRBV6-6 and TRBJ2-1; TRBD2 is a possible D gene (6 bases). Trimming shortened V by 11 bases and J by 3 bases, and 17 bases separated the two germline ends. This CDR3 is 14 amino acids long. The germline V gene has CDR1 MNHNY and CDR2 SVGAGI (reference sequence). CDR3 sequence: CAAGRIARYNEQFF. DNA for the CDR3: TGTGCCGCAGGGAGGATAGCGCGCTACAATGAGCAGTTCTTC.

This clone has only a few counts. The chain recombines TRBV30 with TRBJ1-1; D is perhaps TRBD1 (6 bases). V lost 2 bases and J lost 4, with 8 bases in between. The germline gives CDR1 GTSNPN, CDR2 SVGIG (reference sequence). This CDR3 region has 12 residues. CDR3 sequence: CAWSKGGTEAFF. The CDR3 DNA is TGTGCCTGGAGTAAAGGGGGCACTGAAGCTTTCTTT.

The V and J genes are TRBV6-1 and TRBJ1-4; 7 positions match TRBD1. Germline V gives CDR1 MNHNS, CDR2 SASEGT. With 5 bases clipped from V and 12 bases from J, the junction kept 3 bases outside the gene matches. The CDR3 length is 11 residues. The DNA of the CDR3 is TGTGCCAGCAGTCCAGGGGGGGAACTGTTTTTT. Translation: CASSPGGELFF.

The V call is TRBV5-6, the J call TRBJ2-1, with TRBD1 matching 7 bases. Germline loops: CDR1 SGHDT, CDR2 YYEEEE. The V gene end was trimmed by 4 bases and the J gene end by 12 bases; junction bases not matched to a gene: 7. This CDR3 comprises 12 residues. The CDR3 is CASSLGQERQFF. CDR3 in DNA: TGTGCCAGCAGCCTAGGACAGGAGAGGCAGTTCTTC.

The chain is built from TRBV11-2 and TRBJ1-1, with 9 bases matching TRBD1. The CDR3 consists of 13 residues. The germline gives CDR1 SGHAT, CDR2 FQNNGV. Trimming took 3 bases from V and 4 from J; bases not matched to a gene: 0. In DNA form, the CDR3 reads TGTGCCAGCAGCTTGGGACAGGGCACTGAAGCTTTCTTT. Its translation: CASSLGQGTEAFF.

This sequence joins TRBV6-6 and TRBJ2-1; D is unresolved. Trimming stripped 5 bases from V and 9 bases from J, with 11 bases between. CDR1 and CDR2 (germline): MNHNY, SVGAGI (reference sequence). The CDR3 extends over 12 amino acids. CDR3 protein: CASSDPRAEQFF. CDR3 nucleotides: TGTGCCAGCAGTGATCCTAGGGCTGAGCAGTTCTTC.

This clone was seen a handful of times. CDR3 nucleotide sequence: TGTGCCAGCAGCCAAGATGGGAGGGCGTCGGCGGGAAACACCATATATTTT. It yields the protein CASSQDGRASAGNTIYF. The V gene is TRBV4-2, the J gene TRBJ1-3; D is ambiguous. The CDR3 sequence is 17 residues long. The V and J ends lost 0 bases and 4 bases respectively, with 16 bases between them. The germline V gene has CDR1 LGHNA and CDR2 YNFKEQ.